One and the same sample provided the 7 T cell receptor beta chains below, sequenced in a study of blood T cell repertoires in COVID-19. Profiled with immunoSEQ multiplex PCR; TCRdb holds only in-frame clones, not every one. The sample lists about 200,000 clones, about 88% seen once, with approximately 10% in the top ten. The sequenced sample was peripheral blood. These receptors were taken from a woman in her fifties or sixties with COVID-19, enrolled during active disease.

There are a few counts of this clone. Germline and junction disagree at one end, which may indicate a read error. This chain connects TRBV29-1 to TRBJ1-2; 9 bases match TRBD1. The germline CDR1 and CDR2 sequences are SQVTM and ANQGSEA. The CDR3 consists of 13 residues. The CDR3 sequence is CSVEGQGISGYTF. In nucleotides, the CDR3 is TGCAGCGTAGAAGGACAGGGGATTAGCGGCTACACCTTC.

This chain uses TRBV18 with TRBJ1-4; 9 bases align to TRBD1. Germline V CDR1 and CDR2: KGHSH, LQKENI. This CDR3 is built from 16 residues. With 1 base clipped from V and 13 bases from J, the junction kept 13 bases outside the gene matches. The CDR3 DNA reads as TGTGCCAGCTCACCACGTGGACCGGGACAGGGTGATGGACTGTTTTTT. Amino acids: CASSPRGPGQGDGLFF.

This chain uses TRBV11-2 with TRBJ1-1; D remains ambiguous. Germline lookup yields CDR1 SGHAT and CDR2 FQNNGV. The CDR3 runs to 15 residues. The V gene lost 5 bases and the J gene lost 5 bases, with 18 bases spanning the gap. The CDR3 region is CASSPIRGHLTEAFF. In DNA form, the CDR3 reads TGTGCCAGCAGCCCCATACGAGGTCATTTGACTGAAGCTTTCTTT.

The rearrangement joins TRBV3-1 (or the pseudogene TRBV3-2) to TRBJ1-2, with 7 bases identical to TRBD1. The CDR3 consists of 13 residues. V trimming: 5 bases; J trimming: 6 bases; junction bases outside the gene matches: 6. CDR1 and CDR2 (germline): LGHDT, YNNKEL (reference sequence). Here the CDR3 reads CASSVRTGHGYTF. For the CDR3, the DNA is TGTGCCAGCAGCGTTAGGACAGGACATGGCTACACCTTC.

There are a few counts of this clone. V usage is TRBV7-2 and J usage is TRBJ1-3, with D perhaps TRBD1 (5 bases). Trimming took 2 bases from V and 4 from J, leaving 15 bases between them. This CDR3 is 16 amino acids long. Germline CDR1 is SGHTA and CDR2 is FQGNSA. CDR3 sequence: CASSLYRSFRGNTIYF. CDR3 nucleotide sequence: TGTGCCAGCAGCTTATACAGGTCGTTTAGGGGAAACACCATATATTTT. The variable domain in full, completed from reference TRBV7-2 and TRBJ1-3, reads GAGVSQSPSNKVTEKGKDVELRCDPISGHTALYWYRQSLGQGLEFLIYFQGNSAPDKSGLPSDRFSAERTGGSVSTLTIQRTQQEDSAVYLCASSLYRSFRGNTIYFGEGSWLTVV.

This sequence joins TRBV14 and TRBJ2-2; possible D gene TRBD1, 5 bases. The CDR3 extends over 15 amino acids. CDR1 is SGHDN and CDR2 is FVKESK in the germline V gene. Between the trimmed V and J ends, which lost 3 bases and 7 bases, there was a span of 15 bases. CDR3 region: CASSHPAGWVGELFF. For the CDR3, the DNA is TGTGCCAGCAGCCATCCGGCAGGGTGGGTCGGGGAGCTGTTTTTT.

The genes are TRBV12-5 and TRBJ1-1; the D gene is possibly TRBD1 (5 bases). Germline assignment: CDR1 LGHNT and CDR2 FRNRAP. V was pared by 0 bases and J by 4 bases, with 15 bases between. This CDR3 is 16 amino acids long. CDR3 amino acids: CASGLVLGQGGTEAFF. CDR3 bases: TGTGCTAGTGGTTTGGTACTAGGGCAGGGAGGCACTGAAGCTTTCTTT.